The following is a T cell receptor (beta chain) sequence with its context. As yet, its antigen is unknown. Single viable CD3+CD4+CD8-CD45RO+ cells were sorted as the memory CD4+ T cells. The data stem from a study of memory CD4+ T cells and cytomegalovirus serostatus. Study-wide points: Each of approximately 61 CMV-associated TCRbeta sequences occurred in one to five individuals.

Authors' methods: Out-of-frame sequences were removed, leaving 2,204,828 distinct TCRbeta sequences. The table came from immunoSEQ multiplex PCR; TCRdb's copy has only in-frame clones and leaves some out. V and J calls and clone size come straight from that table; D and trimming were deduced from the DNA. Of approximately 41,000 clones listed, 76% were seen once; the top ten hold under 8%. Sequencing used memory CD4+ T cells from blood. The TCR was taken from an adult in good health and CMV-seronegative.

CDR3 region: CASSQDGTDYYEQYF. As DNA, the CDR3 is TGCGCCAGCAGCCAAGACGGGACAGATTACTACGAGCAGTACTTC. This sequence joins TRBV4-3 and TRBJ2-7; 7 bases line up with TRBD1. The CDR3 is 15 residues long. Trimming at V came to 0 bases and at J to 3 bases, leaving 5 bases not matched to a gene. Germline assignment: CDR1 LGHNA and CDR2 YSLEER.